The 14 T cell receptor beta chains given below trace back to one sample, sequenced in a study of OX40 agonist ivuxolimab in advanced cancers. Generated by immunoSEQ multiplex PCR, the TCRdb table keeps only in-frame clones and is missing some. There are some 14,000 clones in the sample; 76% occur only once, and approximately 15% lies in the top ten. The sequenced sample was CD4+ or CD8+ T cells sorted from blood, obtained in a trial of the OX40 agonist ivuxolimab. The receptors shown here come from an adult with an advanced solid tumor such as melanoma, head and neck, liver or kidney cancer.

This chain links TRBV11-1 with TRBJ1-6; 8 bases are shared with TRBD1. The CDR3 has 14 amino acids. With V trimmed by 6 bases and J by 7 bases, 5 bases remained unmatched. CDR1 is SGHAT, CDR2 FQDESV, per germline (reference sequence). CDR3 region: CASSRTGNNSPLHF. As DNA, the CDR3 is TGTGCCAGCAGTCGGACAGGGAACAATTCACCCCTCCACTTT.

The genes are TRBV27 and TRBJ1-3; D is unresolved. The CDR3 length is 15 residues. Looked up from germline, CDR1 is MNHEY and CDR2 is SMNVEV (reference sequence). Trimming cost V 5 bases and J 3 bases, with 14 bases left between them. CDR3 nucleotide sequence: TGTGCCAGCAGTATCACGATCGGTGGTGGAAACACCATATATTTT. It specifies CASSITIGGGNTIYF.

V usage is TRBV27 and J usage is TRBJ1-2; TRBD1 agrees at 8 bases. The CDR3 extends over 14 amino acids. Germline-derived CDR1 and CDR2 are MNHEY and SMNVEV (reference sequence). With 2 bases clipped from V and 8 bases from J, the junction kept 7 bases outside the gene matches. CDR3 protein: CASSLMQGAGGYTF. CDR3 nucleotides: TGTGCCAGCAGTTTAATGCAGGGGGCGGGCGGCTACACCTTC.

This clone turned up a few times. CDR3: CASSPGTGLSYEQYF. The CDR3 DNA is TGTGCCAGCAGCCCCGGGACTGGACTTTCCTACGAGCAGTACTTC. J is TRBJ2-7 and V is TRBV9, with D maybe TRBD2 (6 bases). Trimming pared 4 bases from V and 1 base from J, leaving 15 bases between. Germline assignment: CDR1 SGDLS and CDR2 YYNGEE. The CDR3 has 15 residues. The entire variable domain, with the rest obtained from reference TRBV9 and TRBJ2-7, is as follows: DSGVTQTPKHLITATGQRVTLRCSPRSGDLSVYWYQQSLDQGLQFLIQYYNGEERAKGNILERFSAQQFPDLHSELNLSSLELGDSALYFCASSPGTGLSYEQYFGPGTRLTVT.

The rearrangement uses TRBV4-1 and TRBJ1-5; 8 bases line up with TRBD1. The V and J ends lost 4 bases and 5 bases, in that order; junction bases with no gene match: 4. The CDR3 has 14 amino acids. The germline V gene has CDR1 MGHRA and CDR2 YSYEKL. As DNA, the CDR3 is TGCGCCAGCAGCCGAGGACAGGGAGATCAGCCCCAGCATTTT. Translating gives CASSRGQGDQPQHF.

CDR3 nucleotides: TGTGCCAGCAGGGACAGGGGCTACGAGCAGTACTTC. Its protein is CASRDRGYEQYF. This sequence joins TRBV5-6 and TRBJ2-7; 9 nucleotides align to TRBD1. This CDR3 has 12 residues. Germline values: CDR1 SGHDT, CDR2 YYEEEE. V shed 5 bases and J 3 bases; nucleotides not matched to a gene: 0.

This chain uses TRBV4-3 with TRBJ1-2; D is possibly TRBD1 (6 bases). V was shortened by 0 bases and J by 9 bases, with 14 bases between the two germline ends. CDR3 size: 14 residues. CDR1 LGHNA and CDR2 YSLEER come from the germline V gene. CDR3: CASSQDQGLASYTF. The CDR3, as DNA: TGCGCCAGCAGCCAAGACCAGGGGCTGGCAAGCTACACCTTC.

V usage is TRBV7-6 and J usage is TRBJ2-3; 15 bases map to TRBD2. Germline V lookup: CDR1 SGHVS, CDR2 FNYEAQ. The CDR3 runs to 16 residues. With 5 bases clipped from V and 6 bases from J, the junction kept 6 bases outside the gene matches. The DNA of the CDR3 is TGTGCCAGCAGCCCCCGGACTAGCGGGGGGGCCGATACGCAGTATTTT. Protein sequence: CASSPRTSGGADTQYF.

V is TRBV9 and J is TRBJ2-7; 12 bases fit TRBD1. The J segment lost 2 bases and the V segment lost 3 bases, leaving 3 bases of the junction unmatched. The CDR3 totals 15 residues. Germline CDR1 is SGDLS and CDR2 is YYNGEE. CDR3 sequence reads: CASSAGTGGPYEQYF. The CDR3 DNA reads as TGTGCCAGCAGCGCCGGGACAGGGGGCCCCTACGAGCAGTACTTC.

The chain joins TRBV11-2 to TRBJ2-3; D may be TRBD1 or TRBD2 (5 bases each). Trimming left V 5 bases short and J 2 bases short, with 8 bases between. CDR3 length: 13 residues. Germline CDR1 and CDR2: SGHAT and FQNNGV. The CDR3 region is CASSPGATDTQYF. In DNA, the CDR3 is TGTGCCAGCAGCCCCGGGGCCACAGATACGCAGTATTTT.

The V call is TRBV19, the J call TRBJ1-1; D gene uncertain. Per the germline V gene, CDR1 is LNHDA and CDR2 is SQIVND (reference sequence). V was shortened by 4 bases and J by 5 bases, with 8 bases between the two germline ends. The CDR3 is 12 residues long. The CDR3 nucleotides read TGTGCCAGTAGTACTTCCGGGACTGAAGCTTTCTTT. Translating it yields CASSTSGTEAFF.

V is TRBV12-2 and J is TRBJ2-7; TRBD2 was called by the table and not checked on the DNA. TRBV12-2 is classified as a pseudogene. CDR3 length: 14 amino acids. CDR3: CASRLGACPYEQYF. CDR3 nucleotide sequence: TGTGCAAGTCGCTTAGGAGCTTGCCCCTACGAGCAGTACTTC.

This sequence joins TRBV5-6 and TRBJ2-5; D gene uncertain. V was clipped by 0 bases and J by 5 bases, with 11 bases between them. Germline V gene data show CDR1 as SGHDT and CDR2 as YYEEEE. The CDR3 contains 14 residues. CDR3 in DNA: TGTGCCAGCAGCTTGGGTGGATTCGGGGAGACCCAGTACTTC. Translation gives CASSLGGFGETQYF.

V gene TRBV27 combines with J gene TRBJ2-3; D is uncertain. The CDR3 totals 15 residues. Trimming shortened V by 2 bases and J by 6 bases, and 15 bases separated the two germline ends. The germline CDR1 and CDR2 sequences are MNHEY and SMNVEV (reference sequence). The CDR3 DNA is TGTGCCAGCAGTTTAGGTCTTCCTTGGTCGGATACGCAGTATTTT. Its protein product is CASSLGLPWSDTQYF.